The clone carrying this T cell receptor beta chain was found once. This sample stems from a study of T cell changes during pregnancy in multiple sclerosis. The V gene's germline CDR1 is MNHNY and CDR2 SVGAGI (reference sequence). After removal of 0 bases from V and 6 bases from J, the junction contained 6 bases not matched to a gene. The CDR3 spans 15 residues. The repertoire was sequenced with immunoSEQ multiplex PCR; TCRdb's copy has only in-frame clones and lacks some. Here the sample spans some 100,000 clones, approximately 94% being singletons. The chain links TRBV6-6 to TRBJ2-7; 9 nucleotides line up with TRBD1. The source material was peripheral blood, sampled in the second trimester of pregnancy. This TCR derives from a female donor with multiple sclerosis, enrolled in a pregnancy study. The CDR3: CASSYSRDRVGEQYF. The DNA for the CDR3 is TGTGCCAGCAGTTACTCTCGGGACAGGGTTGGCGAGCAGTACTTC.